This T cell receptor beta chain comes out of a study of blood T cell repertoires in COVID-19. In the study overall: Some COVID-19 samples were acute and others convalescent; all came from the United States, Italy and Spain. T cells, B-cell-depleted T cells, or PBMCs provided the cDNA or gDNA that served as material.

The CDR3 has 14 amino acids. Germline CDR1 is LNHDA and CDR2 is SQIVND (reference sequence). V dropped 5 bases and J dropped 3; count of bases not matched to a gene: 6. In the original workflow: Using reference gene primer amplification, nucleated cell counts were estimated. The protocol was immunoSEQ multiplex PCR, while the TCRdb copy is restricted to in-frame clones and leaves out a portion. The DNA gave D and trimming, while V, J and clone size come from that table. This table holds about 140,000 clones, almost 85% found once. Input material: peripheral blood. The genes are TRBV19 and TRBJ1-1; 7 bases agree with TRBD1. This TCR was sampled from a man aged 45-65 years with acute or convalescent COVID-19. The CDR3 coding sequence is TGTGCCAGTAGTCGCGGACAGGCCCACACTGAAGCTTTCTTT. Translating it yields CASSRGQAHTEAFF.